This TCR beta chain comes out of a study of control samples from healthy donors and cancer patients. The V segment lost 1 base and the J segment 4 bases; nucleotides outside the gene matches: 5. The CDR3 runs 15 residues. Looked up from germline, CDR1 is MGHRA and CDR2 is YSYEKL. Here immunoSEQ multiplex PCR was the method, and the copy in TCRdb shows in-frame clones only, minus some. The sample consists of under 150,000 clones, more than 85% of them appearing once. The chain couples TRBV4-1 to TRBJ1-2; 8 bases match TRBD1. The receptor comes from a man aged 25-45 years in good health. Source material: blood. The CDR3 DNA is TGCGCCAGCAGCCAAGGGACAGGGTTTATCTATGGCTACACCTTC. Translating it yields CASSQGTGFIYGYTF.